The present T cell receptor beta chain was sequenced within a study of shared clonotypes between healthy human individuals. TCRdb's table, derived via immunoSEQ multiplex PCR, lists solely in-frame clones and lacks some. The table has about 490,000 clones, less than 80% seen once. The clonotype originates from a woman aged 40 to 49 in good health. Some clones in this sample may be carry-over from other donors' samples. Sequencing used PBMCs.

The CDR3 DNA reads TGTGCCAGTAGTCCCAGCAGGGAGGTCCCGCCCCAGCATTTT. This sequence encodes CASSPSREVPPQHF. The rearrangement uses TRBV19 and TRBJ1-5, with D perhaps TRBD1 (5 bases). CDR3 size: 14 residues. Germline CDR1 is LNHDA and CDR2 is SQIVND (reference sequence). Trimming pared 5 bases from V and 9 bases from J, leaving 17 bases between.